A single sample gave rise to the 14 T cell receptor beta chains below, sequenced in a study of OX40 agonist ivuxolimab in advanced cancers. Libraries were prepared by immunoSEQ multiplex PCR; TCRdb keeps only in-frame clonotypes and omits some of them. Found here are tens of thousands of clones, about 85% of them singletons; the top ten hold 1.3%. The source was CD4+ or CD8+ T cells sorted from blood, collected in a trial of the OX40 agonist ivuxolimab. The receptors derive from an adult with an advanced solid tumor such as melanoma, head and neck, liver or kidney cancer.

The chain employs TRBV18 and TRBJ1-2; D remains unclear. The CDR3 totals 14 residues. Trimming left V 6 bases short and J 3 bases short, with 14 bases between. Germline V lookup: CDR1 KGHSH, CDR2 LQKENI. For the CDR3, the DNA is TGTGCCAGCTCCCCCCGAGGGATGGACTATGGCTACACCTTC. Encoded protein: CASSPRGMDYGYTF.

CDR3 sequence reads: CASRGQTEQYF. In DNA form, the CDR3 reads TGTGCCAGCAGGGGCCAGACGGAGCAGTACTTC. The V and J genes are TRBV6-5 and TRBJ2-7; D gene uncertain. CDR3 size: 11 residues. V was pared by 6 bases and J by 7 bases, with 10 bases between. Germline CDR1 reads MNHEY; CDR2 reads SVGAGI.

The chain is built from TRBV18 and TRBJ2-6; the D is unclear. With 2 bases removed from V and 1 base from J, the gap between germline ends came to 9 bases. This CDR3 comprises 16 residues. Germline loops: CDR1 KGHSH, CDR2 LQKENI. The CDR3, as DNA: TGTGCCAGCTCACCAAGTTTGGGGTCTGGGGCCAACGTCCTGACTTTC. It is translated as CASSPSLGSGANVLTF.

This clone has only a few counts. The J gene is TRBJ2-3, the V gene TRBV5-1; 9 bases are shared with TRBD1. Per the germline V gene, CDR1 is SGHRS and CDR2 is YFSETQ. V shed 4 bases, J shed 4 bases, and the junction held 7 bases outside the gene matches. The CDR3 has 15 amino acids. The CDR3 region is CASSQGDRVPDTQYF. CDR3 DNA sequence: TGCGCCAGCAGCCAGGGGGACAGGGTGCCAGATACGCAGTATTTT.

V and J are TRBV28 and TRBJ2-3, with TRBD2 identical over 11 bases. Trimming cost V 0 bases and J 6 bases; bases outside gene matches: 8. Germline V lookup: CDR1 MDHEN, CDR2 SYDVKM. This CDR3 is built from 17 residues. CDR3 amino acids: CASSLWVSGRARDTQYF. The DNA of the CDR3 is TGTGCCAGCAGTTTATGGGTTAGCGGGAGGGCCAGGGATACGCAGTATTTT. The full variable domain, its missing parts supplied by reference TRBV28 and TRBJ2-3, is DVKVTQSSRYLVKRTGEKVFLECVQDMDHENMFWYRQDPGLGLRLIYFSYDVKMKEKGDIPEGYSVSREKKERFSLILESASTNQTSMYLCASSLWVSGRARDTQYFGPGTRLTVL.

J is TRBJ2-1 and V is TRBV6-6; 9 bases are a match to TRBD2. The length of the CDR3 is 16 residues. Germline trimming cut 0 bases from V and 6 bases from J; bases unmatched to any gene: 6. Germline V gene data show CDR1 as MNHNY and CDR2 as SVGAGI (reference sequence). CDR3 DNA sequence: TGTGCCAGCAGTTACTCAATAGCGGGAGCGGGCAATGAGCAGTTCTTC. Protein: CASSYSIAGAGNEQFF.

The chain uses TRBV30 and TRBJ1-5, with 7 bases fitting TRBD1. This CDR3 has 14 amino acids. Trimming cost V 2 bases and J 5 bases; bases outside gene matches: 6. CDR1 GTSNPN and CDR2 SVGIG come from the germline V gene (reference sequence). The CDR3 region is CAWSHRGLYQPQHF. CDR3 bases: TGTGCCTGGAGTCACAGGGGCCTATATCAGCCCCAGCATTTT.

Concerning this clone: An end of the junction does not agree with germline; a read error may underlie this. The gene calls are TRBV4-3 and TRBJ2-7, with 10 bases fitting TRBD2. The V gene's germline CDR1 is LGHNA and CDR2 YSLEER. The length of the CDR3 is 13 residues. CDR3 bases: TGCGCCAGCAGCCAAGCTCTAGCGGGGGACCTTCACTTC. Translated: CASSQALAGDLHF.

The chain employs TRBV7-2 and TRBJ2-3; TRBD1 agrees at 9 bases. CDR1 is SGHTA, CDR2 FQGNSA, per germline. Trimming removed 3 bases from V and 5 bases from J; junction bases left unmatched: 9. CDR3 length: 16 residues. The CDR3 sequence is CASSLSRTGVVDTQYF. In nucleotides, the CDR3 is TGTGCCAGCAGCTTGTCCCGGACAGGGGTTGTAGATACGCAGTATTTT.

This clone was observed once. This chain links TRBV27 with TRBJ2-2, with TRBD1 identical over 8 bases. With V trimmed by 8 bases and J by 6 bases, 8 bases remained unmatched. Looked up from germline, CDR1 is MNHEY and CDR2 is SMNVEV (reference sequence). The CDR3 totals 14 residues. This CDR3 is CASGLWTGSGELFF. DNA of the CDR3: TGTGCCAGCGGGCTCTGGACAGGGTCCGGGGAGCTGTTTTTT.

The genes are TRBV7-2 and TRBJ2-1; D call uncertain. CDR1 and CDR2 (germline): SGHTA, FQGNSA. The CDR3 covers 14 residues. V gave up 5 bases and J gave up 7 bases, with 15 bases separating them. CDR3 sequence (DNA): TGTGCCAGCAGCACCCAGTCGGGTACTAATGAGCAGTTCTTC. It translates to CASSTQSGTNEQFF.

This sequence joins TRBV27 and TRBJ2-5, with D hard to call. V lost 3 bases to trimming and J lost 7 bases, with 12 bases between them. This CDR3 has 13 residues. The germline gives CDR1 MNHEY, CDR2 SMNVEV (reference sequence). CDR3 nucleotides: TGTGCCAGCAGTTTCCTTTCGGGTGGGACCCAGTACTTC. Translated, it gives CASSFLSGGTQYF.

The gene calls are TRBV5-1 and TRBJ2-1; TRBD2 matches at 9 bases. The trim removed 1 base at V and 5 bases at J, leaving 4 bases unmatched. The CDR3 is 15 amino acids. Germline values: CDR1 SGHRS, CDR2 YFSETQ. The CDR3 is CASSLTAGGNNEQFF. The CDR3 DNA sequence: TGCGCCAGCAGCTTGACAGCGGGAGGAAACAATGAGCAGTTCTTC.

V is TRBV10-3 and J is TRBJ1-1; unclear D gene. Germline V gives CDR1 ENHRY, CDR2 SYGVKD. V was pared by 6 bases and J by 1 base, with 12 bases between. The length of the CDR3 is 14 residues. The CDR3 coding sequence is TGTGCCATCAGCTTAAGTCTCGGGAACACTGAAGCTTTCTTT. This translates into CAISLSLGNTEAFF.